The rows below give T cell receptor beta chains drawn from one sample of a study of T cell changes during pregnancy in multiple sclerosis. This table comes from immunoSEQ multiplex PCR, and its TCRdb copy is limited to in-frame clones, with some not included. The sample holds roughly 99,000 clones, less than 95% seen once. The sample in question was peripheral blood, obtained in the third trimester of pregnancy. Source of these receptors: a female donor in good health, enrolled as a control in a pregnancy study. Both conserved end residues are part of each CDR3. The order of the fields is J gene, V gene, D gene, clone size, CDR3 DNA, CDR3 protein. D genes are given only for firm matches. Size tells how often a clone was seen (once, few, many) or the class of an expanded clone, and some rows leave it out.

J: TRBJ1-4
V: TRBV5-6
D: TRBD1
size: .
DNA: TGTGCCAGCAGCTTGATGACAGGGTGGGCTAATGAAAAACTGTTTTTT
CDR3: CASSLMTGWANEKLFF

J: TRBJ1-1
V: TRBV2
D: .
size: few
DNA: TGTGCCAGCAGAGGAGGACGCGAAGCTTTCTTT
CDR3: CASRGGREAFF

J: TRBJ1-5
V: TRBV21-1
D: .
size: .
DNA: TGTGCCAGCAGCAAGGGACAGGTGTCAAGTCAGCCCCAGCATTTT
CDR3: CASSKGQVSSQPQHF

J: TRBJ1-3
V: TRBV9
D: .
size: .
DNA: TGTGCCAGCCAACCGGGACATCGAGGAAACACCATATATTTT
CDR3: CASQPGHRGNTIYF

J: TRBJ2-2
V: TRBV11-1
D: TRBD1
size: .
DNA: TGTGCCAGCAGCCGGGACAGGGATGTCACCGGGGAGCTGTTTTTT
CDR3: CASSRDRDVTGELFF

J: TRBJ2-3
V: TRBV2
D: TRBD2
size: few
DNA: TGTGCCAGCAGTCCTCGACTAGCGGGGAAGAGCACAGATACGCAGTATTTT
CDR3: CASSPRLAGKSTDTQYF

J: TRBJ2-2
V: TRBV19
D: .
size: .
DNA: TGTGCCAGTATGTTCCGTTTGAACACCGGGGAGCTGTTTTTT
CDR3: CASMFRLNTGELFF

J: TRBJ2-7
V: TRBV7-8
D: TRBD1
size: .
DNA: TGTGCCAGCAGCTCGGACCGACAGGGGAGCTACGAGCAGTACTTC
CDR3: CASSSDRQGSYEQYF

J: TRBJ1-1
V: TRBV6-5
D: .
size: .
DNA: TGTGCCAGCAGTTACGACAGACGTGGCACTGAAGCTTTCTTT
CDR3: CASSYDRRGTEAFF

J: TRBJ2-1
V: TRBV5-4
D: .
size: .
DNA: TGTGCCAGCAGCTCGGCTAGCGAGTCCTACAATGAGCAGTTCTTC
CDR3: CASSSASESYNEQFF

J: TRBJ2-7
V: TRBV19
D: .
size: .
DNA: TGTGCCAGTAGTACCATGACAGGAAGACCCTACGAGCAGTACTTC
CDR3: CASSTMTGRPYEQYF

J: TRBJ2-2
V: TRBV5-1
D: TRBD1
size: .
DNA: TGCGCCAGCAGTGAACAGGGGACCGGGGAGCTGTTTTTT
CDR3: CASSEQGTGELFF

J: TRBJ2-3
V: TRBV9
D: .
size: .
DNA: TGTGCCAGCAGCGTAGAGGGGGGGCGATTCACAGATACGCAGTATTTT
CDR3: CASSVEGGRFTDTQYF

J: TRBJ2-4
V: TRBV5-6
D: .
size: .
DNA: TGTGCCAGCAGCGCGGGCGACACACTAGCAAGGAACATTCAGTACTTC
CDR3: CASSAGDTLARNIQYF